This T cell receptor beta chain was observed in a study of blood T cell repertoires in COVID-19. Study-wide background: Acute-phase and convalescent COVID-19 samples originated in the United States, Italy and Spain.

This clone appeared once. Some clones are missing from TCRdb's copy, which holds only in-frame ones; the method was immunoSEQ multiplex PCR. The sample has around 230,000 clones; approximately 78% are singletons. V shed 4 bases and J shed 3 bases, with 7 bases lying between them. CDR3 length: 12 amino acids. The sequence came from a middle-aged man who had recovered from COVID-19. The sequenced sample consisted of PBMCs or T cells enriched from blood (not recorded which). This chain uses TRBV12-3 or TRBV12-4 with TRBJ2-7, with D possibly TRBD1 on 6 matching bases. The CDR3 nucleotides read TGTGCCAGCAGTTCGGACAGCTACGAGCAGTACTTC. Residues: CASSSDSYEQYF.